This TCR beta chain was obtained from a study of blood T cells in healthy people across ages. Study-level points and caveats: Observed TCR beta diversity per million T cells went down as age went up. This fall followed a roughly linear course with age. It was not known whether donors were CMV positive (a possible confounder of expanded clonotype changes).

Extraction of total RNA produced a minimum of 5.5 micrograms from each sample. CDR1 is DFQATT and CDR2 is SNEGSKA in the germline V gene (reference sequence). This CDR3 region has 15 residues. Trimming cost V 0 bases and J 2 bases; bases outside gene matches: 3. A J-beta primer mix and a sample-barcoded 5' primer were used in a second PCR of roughly 7 to 12 cycles. Via MiXCR, TCRdb re-called the 5' RACE reads, giving one row per CDR3 protein. The sample has 600,000 to 800,000 distinct CDR3 sequences; over 20% are singletons. This clonotype was picked up many times. The antigen is unknown. The source of this sequence is a man aged 65-85 years in good health. The source material was blood. The chain joins TRBV20-1 to TRBJ2-7, with 11 bases fitting TRBD1. The CDR3 loop reads CSARDGQGATYEQYF. DNA for the CDR3: TGCAGTGCTAGAGATGGACAGGGGGCGACCTACGAGCAGTACTTC.